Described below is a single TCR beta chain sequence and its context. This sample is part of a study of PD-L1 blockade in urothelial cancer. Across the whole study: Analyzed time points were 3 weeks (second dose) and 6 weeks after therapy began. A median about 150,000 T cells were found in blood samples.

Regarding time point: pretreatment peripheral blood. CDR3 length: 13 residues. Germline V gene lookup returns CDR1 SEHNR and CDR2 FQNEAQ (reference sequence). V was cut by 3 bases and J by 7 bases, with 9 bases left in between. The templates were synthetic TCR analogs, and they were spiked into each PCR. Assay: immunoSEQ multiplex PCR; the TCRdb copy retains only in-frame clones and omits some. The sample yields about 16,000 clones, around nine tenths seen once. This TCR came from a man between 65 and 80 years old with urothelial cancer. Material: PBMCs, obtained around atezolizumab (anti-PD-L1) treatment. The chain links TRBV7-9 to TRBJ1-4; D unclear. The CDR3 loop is CASSFDRGEKLFF. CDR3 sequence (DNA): TGTGCCAGCAGCTTTGATCGGGGTGAAAAACTGTTTTTT. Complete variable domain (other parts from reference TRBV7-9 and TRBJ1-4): DTGVSQNPRHKITKRGQNVTFRCDPISEHNRLYWYRQTLGQGPEFLTYFQNEAQLEKSRLLSDRFSAERPKGSFSTLEIQRTEQGDSAMYLCASSFDRGEKLFFGSGTQLSVL.